This TCR beta chain was sequenced during a study of blood T cell repertoires in COVID-19. Trimming cost V 0 bases and J 1 base, with 10 bases left between them. Per the germline V gene, CDR1 is PRHDT and CDR2 is FYEKMQ (reference sequence). This CDR3 region has 15 residues. Seattle patients were enrolled while actively infected and followed longitudinally. Sequencing used immunoSEQ multiplex PCR; TCRdb keeps in-frame clones, though not all of them. The sample holds about 300,000 clones, approximately 90% seen once. The chain combines TRBV13 with TRBJ2-7; D not certain. Sequenced material: peripheral blood. The receptor was derived from a woman in her fifties or sixties with COVID-19, enrolled during active disease. The CDR3 is CASSLGGIGSYEQYF. In nucleotides, the CDR3 is TGTGCCAGCAGCTTAGGAGGAATCGGGTCCTACGAGCAGTACTTC.